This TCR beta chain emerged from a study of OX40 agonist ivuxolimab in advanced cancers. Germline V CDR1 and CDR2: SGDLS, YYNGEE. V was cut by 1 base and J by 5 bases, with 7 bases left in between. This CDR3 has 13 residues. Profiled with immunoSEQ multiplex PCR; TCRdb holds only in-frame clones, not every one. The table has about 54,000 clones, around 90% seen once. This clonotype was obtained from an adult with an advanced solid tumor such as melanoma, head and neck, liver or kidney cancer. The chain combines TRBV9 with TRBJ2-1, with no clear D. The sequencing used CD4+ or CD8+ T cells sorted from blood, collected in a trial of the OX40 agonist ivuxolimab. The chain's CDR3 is CASSVRPDNEQFF. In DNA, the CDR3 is TGTGCCAGCAGCGTACGCCCAGACAATGAGCAGTTCTTC.